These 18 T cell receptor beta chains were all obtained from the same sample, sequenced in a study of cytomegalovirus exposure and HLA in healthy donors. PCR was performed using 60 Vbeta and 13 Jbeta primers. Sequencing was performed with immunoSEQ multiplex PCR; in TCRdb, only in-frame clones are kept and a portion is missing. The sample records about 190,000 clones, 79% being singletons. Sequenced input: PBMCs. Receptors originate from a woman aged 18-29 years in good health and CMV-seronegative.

CDR3 nucleotide sequence: TGTGCCAGCAGCTTATTTGAGGAAGCGAATGAAAAACTGTTTTTT. Translated: CASSLFEEANEKLFF. The V and J genes are TRBV7-9 and TRBJ1-4; D unclear. With 2 bases removed from V and 5 bases from J, the gap between germline ends came to 12 bases. CDR1 SEHNR and CDR2 FQNEAQ come from the germline V gene (reference sequence). CDR3 length: 15 residues.

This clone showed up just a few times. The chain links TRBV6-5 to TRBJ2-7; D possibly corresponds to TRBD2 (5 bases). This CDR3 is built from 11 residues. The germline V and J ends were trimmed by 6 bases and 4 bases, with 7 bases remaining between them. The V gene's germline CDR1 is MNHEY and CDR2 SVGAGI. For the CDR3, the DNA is TGTGCCAGCAGGAGGGAATACGAGCAGTACTTC. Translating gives CASRREYEQYF.

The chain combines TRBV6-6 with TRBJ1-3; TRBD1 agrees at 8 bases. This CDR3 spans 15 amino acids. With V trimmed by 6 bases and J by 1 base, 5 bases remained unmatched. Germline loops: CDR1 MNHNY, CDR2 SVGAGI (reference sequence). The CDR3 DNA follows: TGTGCCAGCAGCCAGACAGGGGTATCTGGAAACACCATATATTTT. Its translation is CASSQTGVSGNTIYF.

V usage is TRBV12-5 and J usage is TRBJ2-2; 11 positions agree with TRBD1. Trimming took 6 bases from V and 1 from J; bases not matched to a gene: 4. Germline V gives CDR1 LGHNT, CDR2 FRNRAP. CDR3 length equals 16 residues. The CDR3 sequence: CASGRGQGENTGELFF. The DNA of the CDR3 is TGTGCTAGTGGCCGGGGACAGGGGGAGAACACCGGGGAGCTGTTTTTT.

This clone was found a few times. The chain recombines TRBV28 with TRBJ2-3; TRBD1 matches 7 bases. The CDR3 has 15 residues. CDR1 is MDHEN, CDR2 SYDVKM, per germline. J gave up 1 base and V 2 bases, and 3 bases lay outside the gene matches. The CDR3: CASSLRQGGTDTQYF. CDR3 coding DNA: TGTGCCAGCAGTTTACGACAGGGCGGCACAGATACGCAGTATTTT.

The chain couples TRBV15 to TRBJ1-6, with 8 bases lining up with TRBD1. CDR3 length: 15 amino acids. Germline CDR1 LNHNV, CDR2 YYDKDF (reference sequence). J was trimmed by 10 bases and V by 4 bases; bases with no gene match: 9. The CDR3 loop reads CATSTGTGSSSPLHF. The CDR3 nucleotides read TGTGCCACCAGCACCGGGACAGGCAGCTCCTCACCCCTCCACTTT. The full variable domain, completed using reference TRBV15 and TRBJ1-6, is DAMVIQNPRYQVTQFGKPVTLSCSQTLNHNVMYWYQQKSSQAPKLLFHYYDKDFNNEADTPDNFQSRRPNTSFCFLDIRSPGLGDTAMYLCATSTGTGSSSPLHFGNGTRLTVT.

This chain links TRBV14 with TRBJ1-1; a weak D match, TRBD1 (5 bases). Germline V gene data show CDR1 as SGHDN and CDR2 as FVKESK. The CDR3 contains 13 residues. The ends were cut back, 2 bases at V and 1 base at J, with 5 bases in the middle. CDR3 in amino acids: CASSQQGNTEAFF. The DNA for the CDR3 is TGTGCCAGCAGCCAACAGGGGAACACTGAAGCTTTCTTT. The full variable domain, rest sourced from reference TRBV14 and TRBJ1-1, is EAGVTQFPSHSVIEKGQTVTLRCDPISGHDNLYWYRRVMGKEIKFLLHFVKESKQDESGMPNNRFLAERTGGTYSTLKVQPAELEDSGVYFCASSQQGNTEAFFGQGTRLTVV.

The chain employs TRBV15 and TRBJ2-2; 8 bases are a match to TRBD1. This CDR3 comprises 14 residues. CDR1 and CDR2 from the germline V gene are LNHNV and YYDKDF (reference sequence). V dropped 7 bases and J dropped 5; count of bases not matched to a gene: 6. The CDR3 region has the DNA TGTGCCACCACCCAGGGGGCTGGGACCGGGGAGCTGTTTTTT. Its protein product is CATTQGAGTGELFF.

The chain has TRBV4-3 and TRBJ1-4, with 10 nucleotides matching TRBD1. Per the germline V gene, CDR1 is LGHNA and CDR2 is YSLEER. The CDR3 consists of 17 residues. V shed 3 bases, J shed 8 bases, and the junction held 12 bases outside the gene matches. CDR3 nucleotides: TGCGCCAGCAGCCATGGGCGGGGACAGGGGACTTTGGAAAAACTGTTTTTT. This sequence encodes CASSHGRGQGTLEKLFF.

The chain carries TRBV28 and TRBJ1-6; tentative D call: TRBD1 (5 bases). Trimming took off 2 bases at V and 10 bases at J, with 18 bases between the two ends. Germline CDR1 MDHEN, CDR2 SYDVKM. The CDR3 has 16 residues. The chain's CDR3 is CASSLTGRARGSPLHF. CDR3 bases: TGTGCCAGCAGTTTAACTGGAAGAGCCCGGGGGTCACCCCTCCACTTT.

CDR3 loop: CASSEGLAIDDEQYF. CDR3 nucleotide sequence: TGTGCCAGCAGTGAAGGGCTAGCTATTGACGACGAGCAGTACTTC. The chain uses TRBV6-1 and TRBJ2-5; D is perhaps TRBD2 (5 bases). Gene TRBJ2-7 matches the end of the DNA better, so the J call may be wrong. CDR1 and CDR2 from the germline V gene are MNHNS and SASEGT. The CDR3 is 15 residues long.

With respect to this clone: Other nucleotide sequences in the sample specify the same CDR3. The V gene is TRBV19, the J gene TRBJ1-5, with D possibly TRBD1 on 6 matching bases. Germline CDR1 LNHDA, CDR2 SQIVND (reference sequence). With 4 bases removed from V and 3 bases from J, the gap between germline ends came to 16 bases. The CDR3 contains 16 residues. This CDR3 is CASSNRQVIHNQPQHF. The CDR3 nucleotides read TGTGCCAGTAGTAACAGACAGGTGATCCACAATCAGCCCCAGCATTTT.

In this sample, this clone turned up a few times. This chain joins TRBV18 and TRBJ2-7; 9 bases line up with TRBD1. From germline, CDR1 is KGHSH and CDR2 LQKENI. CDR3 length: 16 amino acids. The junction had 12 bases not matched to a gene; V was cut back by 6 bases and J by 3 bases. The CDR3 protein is CASSPFGGQGNYEQYF. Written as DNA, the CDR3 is TGTGCCAGCTCCCCCTTTGGTGGACAGGGGAACTACGAGCAGTACTTC.

The CDR3 protein is CASSPGGLGSYEQYF. CDR3 DNA sequence: TGTGCCAGCAGTCCGGGCGGGTTGGGCTCCTACGAGCAGTACTTC. The chain recombines TRBV27 with TRBJ2-7; tentative D call: TRBD2 (5 bases). The germline V and J ends were trimmed by 5 bases and 0 bases, with 14 bases remaining between them. The V gene's germline CDR1 is MNHEY and CDR2 SMNVEV (reference sequence). This CDR3 contains 15 residues.

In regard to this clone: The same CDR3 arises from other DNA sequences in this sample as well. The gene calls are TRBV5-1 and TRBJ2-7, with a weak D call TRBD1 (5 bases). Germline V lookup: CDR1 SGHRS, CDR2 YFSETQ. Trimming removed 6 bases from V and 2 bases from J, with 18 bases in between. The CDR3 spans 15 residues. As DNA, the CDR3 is TGCGCCAGCACCCCCGAAGGGGTCACTCCCTACGAGCAGTACTTC. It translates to CASTPEGVTPYEQYF.

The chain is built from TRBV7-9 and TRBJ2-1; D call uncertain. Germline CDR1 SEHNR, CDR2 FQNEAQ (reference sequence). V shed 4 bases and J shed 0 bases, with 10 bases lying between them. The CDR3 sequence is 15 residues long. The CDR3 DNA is TGTGCCAGCAGCTCCAGTCTTCACTCCTACAATGAGCAGTTCTTC. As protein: CASSSSLHSYNEQFF.

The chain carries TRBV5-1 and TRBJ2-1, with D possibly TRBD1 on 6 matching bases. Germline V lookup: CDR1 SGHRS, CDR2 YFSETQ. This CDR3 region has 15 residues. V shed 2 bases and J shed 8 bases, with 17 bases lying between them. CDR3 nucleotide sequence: TGCGCCAGCAGCTTTGTTGGACAGTCGATCGATGAGCAGTTCTTC. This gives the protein CASSFVGQSIDEQFF.

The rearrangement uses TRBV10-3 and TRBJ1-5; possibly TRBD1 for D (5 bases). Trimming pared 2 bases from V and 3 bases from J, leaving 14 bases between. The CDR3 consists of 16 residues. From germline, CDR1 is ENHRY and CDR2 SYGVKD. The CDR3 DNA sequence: TGTGCCATCAGTGAGCCGGGGGGGATGGACAATCAGCCCCAGCATTTT. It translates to CAISEPGGMDNQPQHF.